The rows below give T cell receptor beta chains drawn from one sample of a study of blood T cell repertoires in COVID-19. TCRdb keeps only in-frame clones here, not all; method: immunoSEQ multiplex PCR. This table holds 150,000 or so clones, almost 80% found once. The sample consisted of PBMCs or T cells enriched from blood (not recorded which). The receptors here all came from a woman between 45 and 65 years old who had recovered from COVID-19. CDR3s include the opening cysteine and the closing phenylalanine or tryptophan.

TRBV7-9	CASSGGTGPVEKLFF
TRBV7-9	CASSAGFSDEQYF
TRBV9	CASSVGTASSYEQYF
TRBV9	CASSTGTNSYTDTQYF
TRBV9	CASTQGAYFGYTF
TRBV5-1	CASSLVSDNEQFF
TRBV11-2	CASSLLSRDYGYTF
TRBV3-1/TRBV3-2	CASSQGGTGANVLTF
TRBV6-5	CASSPGSGYTF
TRBV5-5	CASSSRGDHDQPQHF
TRBV28	CASSSPAGTGENTEAFF
TRBV6-2/TRBV6-3	CASSPRGGNTEAFF
TRBV29-1	CSDIQGATNYGYTF
TRBV5-1	CASSLGVINEQYF
TRBV29-1	CSVERPRQGAGNTIYF
TRBV18	CASSPSSREGNEQFF
TRBV18	CASSRRQGGEQYF
TRBV6-1	CASSERTGASNQPQHF
TRBV5-1	CASSLDRSSGANVLTF
TRBV5-3	CARSSGTGSPSGQYF
TRBV18	CASSPWSTSDTQYF
TRBV9	CASSVGLVEGLQREQFF
TRBV11-3	CASSWLGGRETQYF
TRBV10-1	CASGAGQGAWEQFF
TRBV18	CASSPSSPGSGNTIYF
TRBV28	CASWGLGQQSSGNTIYF
TRBV19	CASRQSNQPQHF
TRBV6-5	CASSHRPERYEQYF
TRBV11-2	CASSFELAAKNIQYF
TRBV7-3	CASSSSGSTDTQYF
TRBV5-1	CASTFGLGQGPYEQYF
TRBV7-8	CASSRGTHDNEQFF
TRBV19	CASSIAGTGSYEQYF
TRBV3-1/TRBV3-2	CASSQDLNPPLHF
TRBV12-5	CASGLDLGGAVETQYF
TRBV5-6	CATRDRSKSYEQYF